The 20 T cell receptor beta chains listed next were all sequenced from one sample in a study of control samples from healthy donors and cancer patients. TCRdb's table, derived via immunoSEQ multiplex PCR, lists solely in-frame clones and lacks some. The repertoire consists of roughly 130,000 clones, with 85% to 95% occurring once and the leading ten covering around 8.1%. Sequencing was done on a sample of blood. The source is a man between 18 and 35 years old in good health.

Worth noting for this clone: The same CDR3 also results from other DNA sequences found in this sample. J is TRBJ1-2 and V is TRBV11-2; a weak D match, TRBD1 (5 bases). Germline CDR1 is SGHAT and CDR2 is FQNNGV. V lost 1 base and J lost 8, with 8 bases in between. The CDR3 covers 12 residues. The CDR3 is CASSLAGNGYTF. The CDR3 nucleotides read TGTGCCAGCAGCTTAGCAGGGAACGGCTACACCTTC.

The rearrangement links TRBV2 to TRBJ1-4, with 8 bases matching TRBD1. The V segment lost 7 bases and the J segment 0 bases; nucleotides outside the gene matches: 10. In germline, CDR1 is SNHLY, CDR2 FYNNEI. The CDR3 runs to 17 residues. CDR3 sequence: CASIRTGSLATNEKLFF. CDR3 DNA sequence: TGTGCCAGCATCCGGACAGGGTCCCTTGCAACTAATGAAAAACTGTTTTTT.

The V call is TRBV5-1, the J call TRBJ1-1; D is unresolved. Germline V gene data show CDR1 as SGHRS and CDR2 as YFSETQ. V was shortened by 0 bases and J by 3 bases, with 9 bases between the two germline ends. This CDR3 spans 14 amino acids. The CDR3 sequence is CASSLEAAYTEAFF. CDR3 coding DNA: TGCGCCAGCAGCTTGGAAGCGGCTTACACTGAAGCTTTCTTT.

CDR3 residues: CASSFGTGNRNTIYF. The CDR3, as DNA: TGCGCCAGCAGCTTCGGGACAGGGAACAGAAACACCATATATTTT. The V gene is TRBV5-1, the J gene TRBJ1-3; 9 positions agree with TRBD1. CDR1 is SGHRS, CDR2 YFSETQ, per germline. The CDR3 runs 15 residues. V gave up 2 bases and J gave up 5 bases; unmatched junction bases: 5.

For the CDR3, the DNA is TGTGCCAGCAGTTACTCAGGGACTAGCAGCACAGATACGCAGTATTTT. It is translated as CASSYSGTSSTDTQYF. V and J are TRBV6-5 and TRBJ2-3; 9 nucleotides agree with TRBD2. Germline assignment: CDR1 MNHEY and CDR2 SVGAGI. The V and J ends lost 0 bases and 0 bases, in that order; junction bases with no gene match: 1. This CDR3 is 16 amino acids long.

CDR3 protein: CASSYSMRQASTEAFF. Here the CDR3 DNA reads TGTGCCAGCAGTTACTCGATGAGACAGGCGAGTACTGAAGCTTTCTTT. This chain joins TRBV6-5 and TRBJ1-1; maybe TRBD1 (6 bases). V lost 0 bases and J 5 bases, leaving 16 bases between the germline ends. The germline CDR1 and CDR2 sequences are MNHEY and SVGAGI. The CDR3 loop spans 16 amino acids.

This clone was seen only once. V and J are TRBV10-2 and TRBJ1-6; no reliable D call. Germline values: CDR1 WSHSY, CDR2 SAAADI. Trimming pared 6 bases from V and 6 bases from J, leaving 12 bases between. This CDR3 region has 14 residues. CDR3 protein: CASRAWSTNSPLHF. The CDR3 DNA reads TGCGCCAGCAGGGCCTGGTCGACTAATTCACCCCTCCACTTT.

The CDR3 bases are TGTGCCAGTAGTATAAGTGTGGCTCGCAATCAGCCCCAGCATTTT. Its protein product is CASSISVARNQPQHF. The V gene is TRBV19, the J gene TRBJ1-5; the D is unclear. This CDR3 is built from 15 residues. CDR1 LNHDA and CDR2 SQIVND come from the germline V gene (reference sequence). V was clipped by 2 bases and J by 2 bases, with 10 bases between them.

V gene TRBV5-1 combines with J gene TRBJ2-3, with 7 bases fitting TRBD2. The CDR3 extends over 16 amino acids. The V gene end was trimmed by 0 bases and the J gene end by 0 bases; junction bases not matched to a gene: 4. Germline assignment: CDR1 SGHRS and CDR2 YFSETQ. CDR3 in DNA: TGCGCCAGCAGCTTGGGGCTAGCGGCAAGCACAGATACGCAGTATTTT. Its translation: CASSLGLAASTDTQYF.

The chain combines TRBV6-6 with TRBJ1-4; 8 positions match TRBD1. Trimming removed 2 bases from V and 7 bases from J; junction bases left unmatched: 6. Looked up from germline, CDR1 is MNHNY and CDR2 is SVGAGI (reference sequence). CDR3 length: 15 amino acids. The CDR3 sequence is CASSYQQGGGEKLFF. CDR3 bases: TGTGCCAGCAGTTACCAACAGGGGGGAGGTGAAAAACTGTTTTTT.

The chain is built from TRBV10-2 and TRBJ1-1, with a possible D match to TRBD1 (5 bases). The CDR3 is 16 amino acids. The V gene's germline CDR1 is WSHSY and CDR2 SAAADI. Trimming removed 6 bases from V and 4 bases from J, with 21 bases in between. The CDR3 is CASRGFGTVGGTEAFF. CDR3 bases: TGCGCCAGCAGGGGATTTGGGACCGTGGGCGGCACTGAAGCTTTCTTT.

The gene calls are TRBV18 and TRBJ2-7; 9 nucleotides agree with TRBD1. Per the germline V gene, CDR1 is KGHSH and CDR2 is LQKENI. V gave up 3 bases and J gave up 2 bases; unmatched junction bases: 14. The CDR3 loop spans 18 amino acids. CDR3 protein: CASSPGSVGQGGPYEQYF. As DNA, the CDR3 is TGTGCCAGCTCACCTGGTAGCGTGGGACAGGGAGGACCCTACGAGCAGTACTTC.

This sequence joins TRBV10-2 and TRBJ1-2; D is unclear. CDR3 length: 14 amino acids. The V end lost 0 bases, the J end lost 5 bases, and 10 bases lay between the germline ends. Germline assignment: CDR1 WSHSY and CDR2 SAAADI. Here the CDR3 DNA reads TGCGCCAGCAGTGAGTCGATTCGGCATTATGGCTACACCTTC. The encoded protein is CASSESIRHYGYTF.

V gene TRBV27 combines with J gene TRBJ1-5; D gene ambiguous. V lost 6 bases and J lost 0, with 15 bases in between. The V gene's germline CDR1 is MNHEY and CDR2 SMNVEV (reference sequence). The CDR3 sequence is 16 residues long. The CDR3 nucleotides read TGTGCCAGCAGCCGCCCCTGGGAGGGTAGCAATCAGCCCCAGCATTTT. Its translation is CASSRPWEGSNQPQHF.

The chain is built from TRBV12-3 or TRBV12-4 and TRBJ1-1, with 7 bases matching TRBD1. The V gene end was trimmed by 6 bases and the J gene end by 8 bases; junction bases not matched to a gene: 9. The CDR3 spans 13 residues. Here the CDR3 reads CASRGGQSEEAFF. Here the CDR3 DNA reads TGTGCCAGCAGGGGGGGACAGTCCGAGGAAGCTTTCTTT.

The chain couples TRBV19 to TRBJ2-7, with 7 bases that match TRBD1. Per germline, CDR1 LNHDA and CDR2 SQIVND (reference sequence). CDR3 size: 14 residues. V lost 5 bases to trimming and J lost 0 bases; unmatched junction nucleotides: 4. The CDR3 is CASSPGTVSYEQYF. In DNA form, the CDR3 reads TGTGCCAGTAGTCCCGGGACAGTCTCCTACGAGCAGTACTTC.

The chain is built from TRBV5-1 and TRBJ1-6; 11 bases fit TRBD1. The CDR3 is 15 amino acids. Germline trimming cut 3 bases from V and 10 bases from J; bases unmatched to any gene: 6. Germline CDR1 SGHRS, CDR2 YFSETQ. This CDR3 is CASSSSGTGGSPLHF. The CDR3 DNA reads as TGCGCCAGCAGCTCCTCCGGGACAGGGGGATCACCCCTCCACTTT.

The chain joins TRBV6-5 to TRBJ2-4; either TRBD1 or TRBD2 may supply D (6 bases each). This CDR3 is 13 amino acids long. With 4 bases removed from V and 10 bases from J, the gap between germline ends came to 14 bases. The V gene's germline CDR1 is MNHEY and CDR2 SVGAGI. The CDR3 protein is CASSFEGGGIQYF. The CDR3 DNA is TGTGCCAGCAGTTTTGAGGGGGGAGGTATTCAGTACTTC.

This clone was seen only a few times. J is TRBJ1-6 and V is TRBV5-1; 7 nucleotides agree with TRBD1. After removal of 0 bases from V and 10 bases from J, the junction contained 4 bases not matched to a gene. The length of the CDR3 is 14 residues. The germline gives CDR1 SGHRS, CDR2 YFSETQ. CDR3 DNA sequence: TGCGCCAGCAGCTTGGAGGGGGCGCGATCACCCCTCCACTTT. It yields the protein CASSLEGARSPLHF.

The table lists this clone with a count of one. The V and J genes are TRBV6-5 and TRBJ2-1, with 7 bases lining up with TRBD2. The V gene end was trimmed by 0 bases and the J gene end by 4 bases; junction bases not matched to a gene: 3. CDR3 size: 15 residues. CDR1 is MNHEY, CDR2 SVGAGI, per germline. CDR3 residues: CASSYSGGDYNEQFF. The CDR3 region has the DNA TGTGCCAGCAGTTACTCGGGGGGGGATTACAATGAGCAGTTCTTC.